This TCR beta chain originates from a study of blood T cell repertoires in COVID-19. Only a few counts were recorded for this clone. Trimming took 2 bases from V and 8 from J; bases not matched to a gene: 13. Germline V gene data show CDR1 as WSHSY and CDR2 as SAAADI. This CDR3 is built from 18 residues. In the authors' methods: For nucleated cells, counts were estimated from reference gene primer amplification. Profiled with immunoSEQ multiplex PCR; TCRdb holds only in-frame clones, not every one. V and J calls and clone size are those listed in that table; D and trimming were worked out from the DNA. This table has fewer than 450,000 clones, around 91% appearing once.

The clonotype comes from a woman aged 18-30 years who had recovered from COVID-19. The genes are TRBV10-2 and TRBJ2-2; 11 bases are shared with TRBD1. Specimen: peripheral blood. As DNA, the CDR3 is TGCGCCAGCAGTGAGGTGCCTCCGGGACAGGGGGATAGGGGGGAGCTGTTTTTT. Protein product: CASSEVPPGQGDRGELFF.